These 20 T cell receptor beta chains were sequenced from one sample in a study of cytomegalovirus exposure and HLA in healthy donors (dated by TCRdb to between 2016 and 2019). The library was generated by the immunoSEQ multiplex PCR assay. In its TCRdb copy, this immuneACCESS table keeps in-frame sequences only and misses some clones. Where compared with another copy, unresolved V genes explain less than half of these, and the others have no known cause. The sample profile shows about 190,000 clones; roughly 80% of them were found once. Of the sample, around 7% is held by the ten largest clones. Specimen: PBMCs. The origin of the receptors is a man between 18 and 35 years old in good health and CMV-seropositive.

The chain has TRBV4-3 and TRBJ2-7; the match to TRBD1 covers 8 bases. CDR3 length: 16 residues. V lost 0 bases to trimming and J lost 1 base; unmatched junction nucleotides: 5. Germline V CDR1 and CDR2: LGHNA, YSLEER. CDR3 coding DNA: TGCGCCAGCAGCCAAGATTTGGGACAGGTTTCCTACGAGCAGTACTTC. Its protein product is CASSQDLGQVSYEQYF.

The CDR3 protein is CASSSTWEQYF. The CDR3 DNA is TGTGCCAGCAGCTCTACGTGGGAGCAGTACTTC. V and J are TRBV4-2 and TRBJ2-7; D unresolved. The V gene's germline CDR1 is LGHNA and CDR2 YNFKEQ. This CDR3 has 11 amino acids. Trimming removed 5 bases at V and 7 bases at J, with 9 bases between.

The sample holds one count of this clone. This chain links TRBV29-1 with TRBJ1-1; D perhaps matches TRBD1 (6 bases). The CDR3 sequence is 15 residues long. From germline, CDR1 is SQVTM and CDR2 ANQGSEA. The V and J ends lost 5 bases and 5 bases respectively, with 21 bases between them. The CDR3 spells CSVQNSRGKGTEAFF. Written as DNA, the CDR3 is TGCAGCGTTCAAAACTCCAGGGGAAAAGGGACTGAAGCTTTCTTT. The full variable domain, in which reference TRBV29-1 and TRBJ1-1 provide the parts outside the CDR3, is SAVISQKPSRDICQRGTSLTIQCQVDSQVTMMFWYRQQPGQSLTLIATANQGSEATYESGFVIDKFPISRPNLTFSTLTVSNMSPEDSSIYLCSVQNSRGKGTEAFFGQGTRLTVV.

V is TRBV19 and J is TRBJ2-6, with D possibly TRBD2 on 6 matching bases. The CDR3 consists of 16 residues. Trimming stripped 5 bases from V and 0 bases from J, with 11 bases between. CDR1 and CDR2 from the germline V gene are LNHDA and SQIVND (reference sequence). The CDR3 loop reads CASSPGLRSGANVLTF. DNA of the CDR3: TGTGCCAGTAGTCCAGGACTACGCTCTGGGGCCAACGTCCTGACTTTC.

V and J are TRBV19 and TRBJ2-2, with a tentative D call TRBD2 (5 bases). The germline V and J ends were trimmed by 6 bases and 4 bases, with 15 bases remaining between them. CDR3 length equals 15 residues. The germline CDR1 and CDR2 sequences are LNHDA and SQIVND (reference sequence). The CDR3 DNA reads as TGTGCCAGTAGGCGGAGCGGAACCACCACCGGGGAGCTGTTTTTT. As protein: CASRRSGTTTGELFF. The full variable domain, completed using reference TRBV19 and TRBJ2-2, is DGGITQSPKYLFRKEGQNVTLSCEQNLNHDAMYWYRQDPGQGLRLIYYSQIVNDFQKGDIAEGYSVSREKKESFPLTVTSAQKNPTAFYLCASRRSGTTTGELFFGEGSRLTVL.

The chain couples TRBV18 to TRBJ2-3, with D uncertain. Trimming pared 1 base from V and 2 bases from J, leaving 10 bases between. This CDR3 has 15 amino acids. The V gene's germline CDR1 is KGHSH and CDR2 LQKENI. CDR3 nucleotides: TGTGCCAGCTCACCACGGAGCACTTACACAGATACGCAGTATTTT. Amino acids: CASSPRSTYTDTQYF. Using reference TRBV18 and TRBJ2-3 for the parts outside the CDR3, the full variable domain is NAGVMQNPRHLVRRRGQEARLRCSPMKGHSHVYWYRQLPEEGLKFMVYLQKENIIDESGMPKERFSAEFPKEGPSILRIQQVVRGDSAAYFCASSPRSTYTDTQYFGPGTRLTVL.

The rearrangement joins TRBV5-1 to TRBJ1-1; TRBD1 might be the D (5 bases). The germline V gene encodes CDR1 SGHRS and CDR2 YFSETQ. The CDR3 covers 15 residues. The V end lost 2 bases, the J end lost 1 base, and 12 bases lay between the germline ends. The CDR3 DNA reads as TGCGCCAGCAGCTTTTTAGGGGCAAAGAACACTGAAGCTTTCTTT. Translated: CASSFLGAKNTEAFF.

This CDR3 reads CASSEWVAGGNEQFF. CDR3 nucleotides: TGTGCCAGCAGTGAATGGGTAGCGGGAGGTAATGAGCAGTTCTTC. The rearrangement joins TRBV25-1 to TRBJ2-1; 10 bases are shared with TRBD2. The V segment lost 1 base and the J segment 7 bases; nucleotides outside the gene matches: 4. CDR3 length: 15 amino acids. Germline loops: CDR1 MGHDK, CDR2 SYGVNS.

This clone was observed a single time. DNA of the CDR3: TGTGCCAGCAGCCCGATAGCGGGAGGAGGGGATGAGCAGTTCTTC. As protein: CASSPIAGGGDEQFF. The genes are TRBV9 and TRBJ2-1; 10 bases map to TRBD2. Looked up from germline, CDR1 is SGDLS and CDR2 is YYNGEE. The V gene end was trimmed by 4 bases and the J gene end by 8 bases; junction bases not matched to a gene: 9. CDR3 length: 15 residues.

The chain employs TRBV6-6 and TRBJ2-2; weak D call: TRBD2 (6 bases). Per the germline V gene, CDR1 is MNHNY and CDR2 is SVGAGI (reference sequence). V was trimmed by 2 bases and J by 5 bases, leaving 15 bases between them. The CDR3 extends over 16 amino acids. The CDR3 loop reads CASSYGSGRGTGELFF. In nucleotides, the CDR3 is TGTGCCAGCAGTTACGGTTCAGGTCGGGGGACCGGGGAGCTGTTTTTT.

V usage is TRBV9 and J usage is TRBJ2-5, with TRBD1 identical over 10 bases. The CDR3 spans 16 residues. J lost 2 bases, V lost 3 bases, and 7 bases had no gene match. Germline V CDR1 and CDR2: SGDLS, YYNGEE. CDR3 in DNA: TGTGCCAGCAGCGCTCGGGACAGGGGTGGGCAAGAGACCCAGTACTTC. It yields the protein CASSARDRGGQETQYF.

The chain combines TRBV4-2 with TRBJ2-5; 8 bases align to TRBD1. The J segment lost 5 bases and the V segment lost 4 bases, leaving 12 bases of the junction unmatched. From germline, CDR1 is LGHNA and CDR2 YNFKEQ. The CDR3 runs 16 residues. Written as DNA, the CDR3 is TGTGCCAGCAGCCCTGGACAGGGAGGACGACGGGAGACCCAGTACTTC. Its translation is CASSPGQGGRRETQYF.

The chain carries TRBV5-1 and TRBJ2-3, with 8 bases identical to TRBD1. Germline loops: CDR1 SGHRS, CDR2 YFSETQ. With 4 bases clipped from V and 6 bases from J, the junction kept 10 bases outside the gene matches. This CDR3 has 15 amino acids. DNA for the CDR3: TGCGCCAGCAGCAATAGACAGGGGCGTTTGGATACGCAGTATTTT. Its translation is CASSNRQGRLDTQYF.

The chain employs TRBV15 and TRBJ2-5; 13 nucleotides agree with TRBD2. The V gene's germline CDR1 is LNHNV and CDR2 YYDKDF (reference sequence). This CDR3 is built from 16 residues. With V trimmed by 0 bases and J by 12 bases, 10 bases remained unmatched. CDR3 nucleotide sequence: TGTGCCACCAGCAGAGATCGGGGTGGGACTAGCGGGACTAAGTACTTC. This gives the protein CATSRDRGGTSGTKYF.

This clone was detected only a few times. V and J are TRBV19 and TRBJ1-4; TRBD1 might be the D (5 bases). The CDR3 has 13 amino acids. The V and J ends lost 7 bases and 11 bases respectively, with 17 bases between them. From germline, CDR1 is LNHDA and CDR2 SQIVND (reference sequence). For the CDR3, the DNA is TGTGCCAGTACAGGGCTCCCATCAGGGAAACTGTTTTTT. Translation gives CASTGLPSGKLFF.

The rearrangement joins TRBV5-1 to TRBJ1-5, with D possibly being TRBD1 (5 bases). Per the germline V gene, CDR1 is SGHRS and CDR2 is YFSETQ. V lost 4 bases and J lost 5, with 19 bases in between. This CDR3 is 16 amino acids long. For the CDR3, the DNA is TGCGCCAGCAGCCCGCTGGGGACTCTCCCACATCAGCCCCAGCATTTT. Translated: CASSPLGTLPHQPQHF.

The rearrangement links TRBV25-1 to TRBJ2-4; D ambiguous. Germline V gene data show CDR1 as MGHDK and CDR2 as SYGVNS. V was clipped by 3 bases and J by 0 bases, with 9 bases between them. The CDR3 covers 15 residues. In nucleotides, the CDR3 is TGTGCCAGCAGTGACAGACTCTTAGCCAAAAACATTCAGTACTTC. Its translation: CASSDRLLAKNIQYF.

The V call is TRBV6-1, the J call TRBJ2-1, with 15 positions matching TRBD2. This CDR3 is built from 14 residues. V lost 8 bases and J lost 6; bases outside the gene matches: 2. Germline loops: CDR1 MNHNS, CDR2 SASEGT. CDR3 protein: CASGLAGGLNEQFF. The CDR3 bases are TGTGCCAGCGGACTAGCGGGAGGGCTCAATGAGCAGTTCTTC.

V usage is TRBV7-6 and J usage is TRBJ2-3, with 12 nucleotides matching TRBD2. V shed 1 base and J 3 bases; nucleotides not matched to a gene: 2. Per germline, CDR1 SGHVS and CDR2 FNYEAQ. The CDR3 is made up of 16 amino acids. The CDR3 nucleotides are TGTGCCAGCAGCTTAGGAGGACTAGCGGGAACAGATACGCAGTATTTT. This codes for CASSLGGLAGTDTQYF.

The V and J genes are TRBV4-1 and TRBJ2-5; D is uncertain. The CDR3 extends over 13 amino acids. Per germline, CDR1 MGHRA and CDR2 YSYEKL. Trimming took 2 bases from V and 5 from J, leaving 9 bases between them. CDR3 nucleotides: TGCGCCAGCAGCCAATGGCAGTCGGAGACCCAGTACTTC. It codes for CASSQWQSETQYF.